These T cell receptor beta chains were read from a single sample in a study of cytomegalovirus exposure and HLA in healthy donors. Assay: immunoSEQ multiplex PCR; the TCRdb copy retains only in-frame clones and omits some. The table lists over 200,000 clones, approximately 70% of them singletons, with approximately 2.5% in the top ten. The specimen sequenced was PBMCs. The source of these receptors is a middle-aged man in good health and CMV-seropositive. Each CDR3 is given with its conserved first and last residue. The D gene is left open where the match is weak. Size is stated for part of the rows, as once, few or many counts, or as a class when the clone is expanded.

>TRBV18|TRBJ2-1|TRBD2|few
TGTGCCAGCTCACCATCCGGTGTGGGCGGGGGGATAAGTGAGCAGTTCTTC
CASSPSGVGGGISEQFF
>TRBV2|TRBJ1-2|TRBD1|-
TGTGCCAGCCAGCCCGCCAGGGGGCGGATATACGATGGCTACACCTTC
CASQPARGRIYDGYTF
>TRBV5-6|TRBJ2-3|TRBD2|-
TGTGCCAGCAGCCCCACGGGGGGTAGCACAGATACGCAGTATTTT
CASSPTGGSTDTQYF
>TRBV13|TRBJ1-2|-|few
TGTGCCAGCACCGGGTCCACATCTAACTATGGCTACACCTTC
CASTGSTSNYGYTF
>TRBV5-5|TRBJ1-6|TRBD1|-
TGTGCCAGCAGCTTACAGGGGACCTCCTATAATTCACCCCTCCACTTT
CASSLQGTSYNSPLHF
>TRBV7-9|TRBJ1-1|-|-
TGTGCCAGCAGCTTATTTCCCGACACTGAAGCTTTCTTT
CASSLFPDTEAFF
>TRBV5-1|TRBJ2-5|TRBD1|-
TGCGCCAGCAGCTTGAGTGGGGCGACAGGGGGCAGTCAAGAGACCCAGTACTTC
CASSLSGATGGSQETQYF
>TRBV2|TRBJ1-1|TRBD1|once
TGTGCCAGCAATTTAAACAGGGGGCCCCGAGGCACTGAAGCTTTCTTT
CASNLNRGPRGTEAFF
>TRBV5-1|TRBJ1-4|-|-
TGCGCCAGCAGCTTGTCAGTTTATGAAAAACTGTTTTTT
CASSLSVYEKLFF
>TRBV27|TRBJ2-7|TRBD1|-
TGTGCCAGCAGTTATAGGGGACAGGGTCACGAGCAGTACTTC
CASSYRGQGHEQYF
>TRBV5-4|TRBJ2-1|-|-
TGTGCCAGCAGCTTTCAAACAGGGAGCTACAATGAGCAGTTCTTC
CASSFQTGSYNEQFF
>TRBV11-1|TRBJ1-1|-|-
TGTGCCAGCAGCTTCCCAAGGGCAGGGTACGGTGAAGCTTTCTTT
CASSFPRAGYGEAFF
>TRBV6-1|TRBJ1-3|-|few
TGTGCCGGAGGGTTTTCAGGAAACACCATATATTTT
CAGGFSGNTIYF
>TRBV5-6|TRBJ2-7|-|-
TGTGCCAGCAGCACCCAAACCTACGAGCAGTACTTC
CASSTQTYEQYF
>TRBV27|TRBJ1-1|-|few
TGTGCCAGCAGTTTAAATGGGGGGGACACTGAAGCTTTCTTT
CASSLNGGDTEAFF
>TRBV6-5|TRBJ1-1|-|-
TGTGCCAGCAGTTACATCAGGGATACTGAAGCTTTCTTT
CASSYIRDTEAFF
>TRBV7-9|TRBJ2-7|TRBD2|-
TGTGCCAGCAGCTCCCCGGGAGGGACCGAGCAGTACTTC
CASSSPGGTEQYF
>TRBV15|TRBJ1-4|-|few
TGTGCCACCAGCGAGATGCGGGAAAAACTGTTTTTT
CATSEMREKLFF
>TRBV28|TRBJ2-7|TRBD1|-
TGTGCCAGCAGTTTGTCGACAGGGTGGGAGTACTTC
CASSLSTGWEYF
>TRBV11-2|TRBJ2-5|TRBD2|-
TGTGCCAGCAGTTATAGAGCGGGGGGGCTCTCAATTGGAGAGACCCAGTACTTC
CASSYRAGGLSIGETQYF
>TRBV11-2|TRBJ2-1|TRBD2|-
TGTGCCAGCAGCCCCCTTACTAGCGGGGGGTACAATGAGCAGTTCTTC
CASSPLTSGGYNEQFF
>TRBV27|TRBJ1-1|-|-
TGTGCCAGCAGTTCCTCAGGGGATGTAACTGAAGCTTTCTTT
CASSSSGDVTEAFF
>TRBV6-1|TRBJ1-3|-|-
TGTGCCAGCAGTGAAATTGGGGGGGCAAGAAACACCATATATTTT
CASSEIGGARNTIYF
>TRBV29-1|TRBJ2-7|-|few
TGCAGCGTCGGACAGTCCTACGAGCAGTACTTC
CSVGQSYEQYF
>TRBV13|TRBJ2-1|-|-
TGTGCCAGCAGCTTAAGAGCGGCATACAATGAGCAGTTCTTC
CASSLRAAYNEQFF
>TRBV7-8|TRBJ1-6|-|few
TGTGCCAGCAGCTTAAATCGAGGAGCCCTCCACTTT
CASSLNRGALHF
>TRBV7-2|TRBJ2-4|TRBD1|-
TGTGCCAGCAGCAACACAGGGGGGATAGGAAACATTCAGTACTTC
CASSNTGGIGNIQYF
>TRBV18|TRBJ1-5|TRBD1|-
TGTGCCAGCTCATCACAGGGACAGGGAGGTGTTCAGCCCCAGCATTTT
CASSSQGQGGVQPQHF
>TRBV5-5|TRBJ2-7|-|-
TGTGCCAGCAGCTTGTTTACAGGGTTCCAATTCTACGAGCAGTACTTC
CASSLFTGFQFYEQYF
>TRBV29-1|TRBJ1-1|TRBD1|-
TGCAGCCATAAGACAGGGGGGACTGAAGCTTTCTTT
CSHKTGGTEAFF
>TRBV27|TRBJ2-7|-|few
TGTGCCAGCAGTCCCATCCCTAGGACATCGCAGTACTTC
CASSPIPRTSQYF
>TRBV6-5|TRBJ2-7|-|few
TGTGCCAGCACGGGGACCTACGAGCAGTACTTC
CASTGTYEQYF
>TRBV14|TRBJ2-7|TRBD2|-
TGTGCCAGCAGCCACGGGACTAGCAGTCTCTACGAGCAGTACTTC
CASSHGTSSLYEQYF
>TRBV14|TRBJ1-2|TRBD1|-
TGTGCCAGCAGCCAACAGGGGGCCTATGGCTACACCTTC
CASSQQGAYGYTF
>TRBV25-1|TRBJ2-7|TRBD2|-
TGTGCCAGTCAGGCGGGGGGCCTATCCTACGAGCAGTACTTC
CASQAGGLSYEQYF
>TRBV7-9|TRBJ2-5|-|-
TGTGCCAGCAGCCACCCAACCGGGGAGACCCAGTACTTC
CASSHPTGETQYF
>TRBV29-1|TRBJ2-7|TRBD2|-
TGCAGCGTTGATAGGGCCGGGACGGGAGGCTACGAGCAGTACTTC
CSVDRAGTGGYEQYF
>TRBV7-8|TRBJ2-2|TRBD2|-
TGTGCCAGCAGCCGCCCGGGACTAGCGGGGGCTCTCAACACCGGGGAGCTGTTTTTT
CASSRPGLAGALNTGELFF
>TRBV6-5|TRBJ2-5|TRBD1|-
TGTGCCAGCAGACAGGGGACAGGGAGGGAGACCCAGTACTTC
CASRQGTGRETQYF
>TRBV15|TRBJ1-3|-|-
TGTGCCACCAGCAGACAGGGAGGGACTGGAAACACCATATATTTT
CATSRQGGTGNTIYF
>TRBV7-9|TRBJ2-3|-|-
TGTGCCAGCAGCCCGTTCGACAACCCAGATACGCAGTATTTT
CASSPFDNPDTQYF
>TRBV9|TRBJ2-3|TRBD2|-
TGTGCCAGCAGCTCTAGCGGAGGTACAGATACGCAGTATTTT
CASSSSGGTDTQYF
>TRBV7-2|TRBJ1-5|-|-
TGTGCCAGCAGCCTACAGGGAGATCAGCCCCAGCATTTT
CASSLQGDQPQHF
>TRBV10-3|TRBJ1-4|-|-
TGTGCCATCAAGAGGCCAGGGCTGAATGAAAAACTGTTTTTT
CAIKRPGLNEKLFF
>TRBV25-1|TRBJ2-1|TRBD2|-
TGTGCCAGCAGTGAAAAACTAGCGGGCTACAATGAGCAGTTCTTC
CASSEKLAGYNEQFF
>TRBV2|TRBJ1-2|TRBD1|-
TGTGCCAGCAGAGGACAGGGTGGAATCTCTGAAGGCTACACCTTC
CASRGQGGISEGYTF
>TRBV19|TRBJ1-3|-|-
TGTGCCAGTAGTATGCAGGACTCTGGAAACACCATATATTTT
CASSMQDSGNTIYF
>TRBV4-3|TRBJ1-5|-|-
TGCGCCAGCAGCCAAAGCCTCGATCAGCCCCAGCATTTT
CASSQSLDQPQHF
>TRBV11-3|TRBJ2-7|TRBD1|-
TGTGCCAGCAGCTATTATTACGGACAGGCCTACGAGCAGTACTTC
CASSYYYGQAYEQYF
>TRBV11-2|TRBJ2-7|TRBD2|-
TGTGCCAGCCACGGGACTAGCTTCGACGAGCAGTACTTC
CASHGTSFDEQYF
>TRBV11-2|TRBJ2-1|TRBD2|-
TGTGCCAGCAGCTTAGAGGTACTAGCGGCGTACAATGAGCAGTTCTTC
CASSLEVLAAYNEQFF
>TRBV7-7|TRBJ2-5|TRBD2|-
TGTGCCAGCAGCTTAAGCGGGGGGTCGGAGACCCAGTACTTC
CASSLSGGSETQYF
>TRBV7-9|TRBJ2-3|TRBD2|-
TGTGCCAGCAGCTCACCCATCGGACTAGCGGGGCTGGATACGCAGTATTTT
CASSSPIGLAGLDTQYF